The entry that follows covers one T cell receptor (beta chain) sequence. Its specificity is not known. The data were produced by immunoSEQ multiplex PCR, yet TCRdb's version contains in-frame clones alone and is incomplete. Of about 35,000 clones listed, roughly two thirds are singletons. These data are taken from a study of cytotoxic CD8 clonotypes in ibrutinib-treated CLL. Overall study context: The subjects consisted of roughly 12 relapsed/refractory and some 14 treatment-naive individuals, with approximately 18 IGHV unmutated. Complete response was seen in 2 patients and partial in some 25; around twelve progressed and about 14 stayed remitted after a median 68 months. General observations from the study: Having risen at ibrutinib response, clonality had fallen back toward baseline by progression.

This receptor was identified in a human donor with chronic lymphocytic leukemia. The sample in question was PBMCs, obtained at disease progression, from a patient treated with ibrutinib.

The chain's CDR3 is CASSGTGVDQPQHF. CDR3 in DNA: TGTGCCAGCAGCGGAACAGGGGTGGATCAGCCCCAGCATTTT. The chain joins TRBV13 to TRBJ1-5; 7 nucleotides match TRBD1. The junction had 6 bases not matched to a gene; V was cut back by 5 bases and J by 5 bases. In germline, CDR1 is PRHDT, CDR2 FYEKMQ (reference sequence). The CDR3 consists of 14 residues.